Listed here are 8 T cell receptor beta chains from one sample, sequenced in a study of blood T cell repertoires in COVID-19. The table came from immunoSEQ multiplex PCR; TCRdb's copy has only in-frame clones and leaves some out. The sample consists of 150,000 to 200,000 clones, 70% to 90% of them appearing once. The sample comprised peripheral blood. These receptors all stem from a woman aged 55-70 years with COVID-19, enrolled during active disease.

CDR3 DNA sequence: TGTGCCAGCAGCAACCACGGGACAGATAGCTATGGCTACACCTTC. This encodes CASSNHGTDSYGYTF. The chain employs TRBV6-5 and TRBJ1-2, with 7 positions matching TRBD1. The CDR3 is 15 residues long. Germline V gene lookup returns CDR1 MNHEY and CDR2 SVGAGI. V was clipped by 6 bases and J by 4 bases; unmatched bases: 11.

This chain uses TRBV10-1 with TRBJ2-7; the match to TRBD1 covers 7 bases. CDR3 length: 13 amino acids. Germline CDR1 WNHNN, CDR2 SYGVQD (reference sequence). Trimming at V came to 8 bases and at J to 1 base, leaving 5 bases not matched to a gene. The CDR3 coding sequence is TGCGCCAGCCGACAGGGCTCTTCCTACGAGCAGTACTTC. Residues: CASRQGSSYEQYF.

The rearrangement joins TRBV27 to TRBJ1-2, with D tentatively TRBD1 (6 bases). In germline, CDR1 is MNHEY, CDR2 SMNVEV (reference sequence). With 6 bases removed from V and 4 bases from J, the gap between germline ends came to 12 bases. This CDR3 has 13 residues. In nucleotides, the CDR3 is TGTGCCAGCAGGACAAACAGGGCCTATGGCTACACCTTC. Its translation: CASRTNRAYGYTF.

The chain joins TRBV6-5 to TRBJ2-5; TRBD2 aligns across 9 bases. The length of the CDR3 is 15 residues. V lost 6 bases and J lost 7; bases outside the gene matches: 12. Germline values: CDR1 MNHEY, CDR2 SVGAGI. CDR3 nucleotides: TGTGCCAGCAGCCAGACTAGCGGAGTCCGAAGGACCCAGTACTTC. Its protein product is CASSQTSGVRRTQYF.

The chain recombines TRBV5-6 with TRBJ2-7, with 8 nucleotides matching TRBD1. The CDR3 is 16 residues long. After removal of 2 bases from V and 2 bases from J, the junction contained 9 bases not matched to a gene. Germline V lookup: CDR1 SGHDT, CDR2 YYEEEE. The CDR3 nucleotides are TGTGCCAGCAGCTTCTCCCCGACAGGGGCAACCTACGAGCAGTACTTC. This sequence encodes CASSFSPTGATYEQYF.

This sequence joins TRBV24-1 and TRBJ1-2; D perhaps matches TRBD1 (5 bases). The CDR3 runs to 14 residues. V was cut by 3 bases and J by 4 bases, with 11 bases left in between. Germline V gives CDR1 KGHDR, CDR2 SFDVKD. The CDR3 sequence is CATSDTDRIYGYTF. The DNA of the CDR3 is TGTGCCACCAGTGATACCGACAGAATCTATGGCTACACCTTC.

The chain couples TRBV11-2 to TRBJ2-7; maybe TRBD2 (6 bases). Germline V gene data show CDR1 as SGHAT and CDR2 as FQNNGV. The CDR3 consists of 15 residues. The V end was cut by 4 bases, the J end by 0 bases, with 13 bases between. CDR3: CASSYRTEGSYEQYF. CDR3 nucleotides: TGTGCCAGCAGCTACCGGACGGAGGGCTCCTACGAGCAGTACTTC.

CDR3 sequence: CASSTTVHTEAFF. CDR3 bases: TGTGCCAGTAGTACGACAGTCCACACTGAAGCTTTCTTT. The gene calls are TRBV19 and TRBJ1-1, with D maybe TRBD1 (5 bases). CDR3 length equals 13 residues. Trimming left V 4 bases short and J 3 bases short, with 9 bases between. Germline V gene data show CDR1 as LNHDA and CDR2 as SQIVND (reference sequence). The variable domain in full, completed from reference TRBV19 and TRBJ1-1, reads DGGITQSPKYLFRKEGQNVTLSCEQNLNHDAMYWYRQDPGQGLRLIYYSQIVNDFQKGDIAEGYSVSREKKESFPLTVTSAQKNPTAFYLCASSTTVHTEAFFGQGTRLTVV.